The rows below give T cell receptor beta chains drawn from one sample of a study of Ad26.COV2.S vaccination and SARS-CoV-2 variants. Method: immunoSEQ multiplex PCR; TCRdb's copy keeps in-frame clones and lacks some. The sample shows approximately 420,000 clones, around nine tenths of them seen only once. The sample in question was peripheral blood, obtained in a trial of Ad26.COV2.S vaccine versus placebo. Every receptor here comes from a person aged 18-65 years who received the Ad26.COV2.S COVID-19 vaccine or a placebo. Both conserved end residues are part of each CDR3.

cdr3_aa: CASSLRSGQATYEQYF; v_call: TRBV5-1; cdr3_length: 16; j_call: TRBJ2-7
cdr3_aa: CASSQGGNEQYF; v_call: TRBV14; cdr3_length: 12; j_call: TRBJ2-7
cdr3_aa: CASSDLQGWGEKLFF; v_call: TRBV25-1; cdr3_length: 15; j_call: TRBJ1-4
cdr3_aa: CASSLRRDRGYNEQFF; v_call: TRBV7-8; cdr3_length: 16; j_call: TRBJ2-1
cdr3_aa: CASSSPDGGSYEQYF; v_call: TRBV7-9; cdr3_length: 15; j_call: TRBJ2-7
cdr3_aa: CASSLEVGSYEQYF; v_call: TRBV7-6; cdr3_length: 14; j_call: TRBJ2-7
cdr3_aa: CASRRDREVDEQFF; v_call: TRBV6-4; cdr3_length: 14; j_call: TRBJ2-1
cdr3_aa: CASSQERASGGAGTYSTFF; v_call: TRBV4-1; cdr3_length: 19; j_call: TRBJ2-1
cdr3_aa: CASSTDGNYNSPLHF; v_call: TRBV28; cdr3_length: 15; j_call: TRBJ1-6
cdr3_aa: CASSPVKGRQPQHF; v_call: TRBV3-1/TRBV3-2; cdr3_length: 14; j_call: TRBJ1-5
cdr3_aa: CAWSRGRATNEKLFF; v_call: TRBV30; cdr3_length: 15; j_call: TRBJ1-4
cdr3_aa: CASRPLGTVDYGYTF; v_call: TRBV21-1; cdr3_length: 15; j_call: TRBJ1-2
cdr3_aa: CASSYVLGTGSYNEQFF; v_call: TRBV6-2/TRBV6-3; cdr3_length: 17; j_call: TRBJ2-1
cdr3_aa: CASSERWGASETQYF; v_call: TRBV2; cdr3_length: 15; j_call: TRBJ2-5
cdr3_aa: CASSFVTLSSGANVLTF; v_call: TRBV5-1; cdr3_length: 17; j_call: TRBJ2-6
cdr3_aa: CASSPLVSGTSGGESTDTQYF; v_call: TRBV4-2; cdr3_length: 21; j_call: TRBJ2-3
cdr3_aa: CASSLRLAGTINEQFF; v_call: TRBV7-3; cdr3_length: 16; j_call: TRBJ2-1
cdr3_aa: CASKGAVNSNQPQHF; v_call: TRBV2; cdr3_length: 15; j_call: TRBJ1-5
cdr3_aa: CASSEFRVRTYEQYF; v_call: TRBV25-1; cdr3_length: 15; j_call: TRBJ2-7
cdr3_aa: CASSALQGGFNQPQHF; v_call: TRBV19; cdr3_length: 16; j_call: TRBJ1-5
cdr3_aa: CASSYLIGRNTEAFF; v_call: TRBV6-6; cdr3_length: 15; j_call: TRBJ1-1
cdr3_aa: CASSYGMNTEAFF; v_call: TRBV6-5; cdr3_length: 13; j_call: TRBJ1-1
cdr3_aa: CASSQGGPVTGYTF; v_call: TRBV2; cdr3_length: 14; j_call: TRBJ1-2
cdr3_aa: CASSESASGGIDEQFF; v_call: TRBV10-1; cdr3_length: 16; j_call: TRBJ2-1
cdr3_aa: CASTRVGLFTEAFF; v_call: TRBV28; cdr3_length: 14; j_call: TRBJ1-1
cdr3_aa: CASSSKRGQGLDSYEQYF; v_call: TRBV7-2; cdr3_length: 18; j_call: TRBJ2-7
cdr3_aa: CASSLWKQGGVSANEQFF; v_call: TRBV27; cdr3_length: 18; j_call: TRBJ2-1
cdr3_aa: CASSQDANRDRGEKLFF; v_call: TRBV4-1; cdr3_length: 17; j_call: TRBJ1-4
cdr3_aa: CASSHRLSGAYNEQFF; v_call: TRBV3-1/TRBV3-2; cdr3_length: 16; j_call: TRBJ2-1
cdr3_aa: CSVVAAGYEQYF; v_call: TRBV29-1; cdr3_length: 12; j_call: TRBJ2-7
cdr3_aa: CASSLGVTGGAGNGYTF; v_call: TRBV7-2; cdr3_length: 17; j_call: TRBJ1-2
cdr3_aa: CASSLTGADTQYF; v_call: TRBV12-3/TRBV12-4; cdr3_length: 13; j_call: TRBJ2-3
cdr3_aa: CASSWDRTNEKLFF; v_call: TRBV7-8; cdr3_length: 14; j_call: TRBJ1-4
cdr3_aa: CASSIEISGGYNEQFF; v_call: TRBV19; cdr3_length: 16; j_call: TRBJ2-1
cdr3_aa: CASSGGHNSYEQYF; v_call: TRBV9; cdr3_length: 14; j_call: TRBJ2-7
cdr3_aa: CASSILAGEYQETQYF; v_call: TRBV2; cdr3_length: 16; j_call: TRBJ2-5
cdr3_aa: CASSQGVWNSPLHF; v_call: TRBV28; cdr3_length: 14; j_call: TRBJ1-6
cdr3_aa: CATSDMTNTGELFF; v_call: TRBV24-1; cdr3_length: 14; j_call: TRBJ2-2
cdr3_aa: CASSSTLGRTNYGYTF; v_call: TRBV7-9; cdr3_length: 16; j_call: TRBJ1-2
cdr3_aa: CASRTLESPLHF; v_call: TRBV6-5; cdr3_length: 12; j_call: TRBJ1-6